This TCR beta chain emerged from a study of CD8+CD57+ T cells in acquired aplastic anemia. Study-wide background: CD4+ and CD8+ cells, once sorted, gave DNA averaging 3.2 ug.

Notes on the study in general: Between patients and controls, 25 to 30 CD8+ CDR3 sequences were found in common. Simpson's diversity of CD8+ cells was not significantly different in patients compared with controls.

This CDR3 spans 13 amino acids. Trimming stripped 0 bases from V and 2 bases from J, with 3 bases between. Germline V gene sequence: CDR1 ENHRY, CDR2 SYGVKD. There are many counts of this clonotype. Its antigen is not known. TCR beta VDJ combinations and CDR3 sequences were profiled from genomic DNA. TCRdb re-called the reads with MiXCR, one entry per CDR3 protein. The table includes approximately 470,000 distinct CDR3 sequences, approximately 33% detected once. Whoever was chosen for sequencing had shown CD8+CD57+ cell expansion by flow cytometry. Severe acquired aplastic anemia was present in every patient.

This receptor was obtained from a human donor with aplastic anemia. The chain employs TRBV10-3 and TRBJ2-3; no clear D gene. The sequenced sample was sorted CD4+, CD8+, or CD8+CD57+ T cells (not recorded which) from PBMCs. The CDR3 loop reads CAISESDTDTQYF. CDR3 bases: TGTGCCATCAGTGAGTCGGACACAGATACGCAGTATTTT.